This T cell receptor (beta chain) emerged from a study of T cell changes during pregnancy in multiple sclerosis. CDR3 length equals 14 residues. With 4 bases clipped from V and 4 bases from J, the junction kept 5 bases outside the gene matches. In germline, CDR1 is MDHEN, CDR2 SYDVKM. Assay used: immunoSEQ multiplex PCR; TCRdb lists only in-frame clones, some missing. The table shows roughly 48,000 clones, with around 94% occurring only once. The chain recombines TRBV28 with TRBJ1-2; 8 positions agree with TRBD1. Specimen: CD4+ T cells from peripheral blood mononuclear cells, collected in the second trimester of pregnancy. The TCR was taken from a female donor in good health, enrolled as a control in a pregnancy study. CDR3 DNA sequence: TGTGCCAGCAGTTACGGGACAGGCCTCTATGGCTACACCTTC. It encodes CASSYGTGLYGYTF.